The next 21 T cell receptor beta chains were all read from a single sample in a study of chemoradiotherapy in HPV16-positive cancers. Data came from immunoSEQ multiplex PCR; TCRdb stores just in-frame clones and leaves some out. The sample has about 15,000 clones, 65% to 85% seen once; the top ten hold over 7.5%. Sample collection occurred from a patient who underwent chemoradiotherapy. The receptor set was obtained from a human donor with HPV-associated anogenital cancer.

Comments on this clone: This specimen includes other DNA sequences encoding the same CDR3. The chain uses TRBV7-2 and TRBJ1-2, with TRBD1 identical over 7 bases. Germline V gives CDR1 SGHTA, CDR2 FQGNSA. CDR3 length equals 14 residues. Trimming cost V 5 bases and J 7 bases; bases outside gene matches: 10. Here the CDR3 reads CASSRRQGSGGYTF. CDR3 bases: TGTGCCAGCAGCCGTAGACAGGGCAGTGGTGGCTACACCTTC.

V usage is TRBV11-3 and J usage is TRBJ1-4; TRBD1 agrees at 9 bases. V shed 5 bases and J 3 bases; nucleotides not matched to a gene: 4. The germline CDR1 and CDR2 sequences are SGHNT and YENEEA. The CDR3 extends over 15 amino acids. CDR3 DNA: TGTGCCAGCAGCCGGACAGGGGATCCTAATGAAAAACTGTTTTTT. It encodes CASSRTGDPNEKLFF. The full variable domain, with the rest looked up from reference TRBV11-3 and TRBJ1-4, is EAGVVQSPRYKIIEKKQPVAFWCNPISGHNTLYWYLQNLGQGPELLIRYENEEAVDDSQLPKDRFSAERLKGVDSTLKIQPAELGDSAVYLCASSRTGDPNEKLFFGSGTQLSVL.

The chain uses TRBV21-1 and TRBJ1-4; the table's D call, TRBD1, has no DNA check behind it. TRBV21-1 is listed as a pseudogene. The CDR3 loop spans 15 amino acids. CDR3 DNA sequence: TGTGCCAGCAGCAAATCCCGACAGTTCGGTGAAAAACTGTTTTTT. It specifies CASSKSRQFGEKLFF.

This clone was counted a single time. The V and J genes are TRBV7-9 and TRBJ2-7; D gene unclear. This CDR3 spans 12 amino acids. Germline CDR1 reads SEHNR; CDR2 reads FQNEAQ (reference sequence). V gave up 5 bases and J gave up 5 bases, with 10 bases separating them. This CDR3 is CASSPANHEQYF. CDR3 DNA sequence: TGTGCCAGCAGCCCCGCGAATCACGAGCAGTACTTC.

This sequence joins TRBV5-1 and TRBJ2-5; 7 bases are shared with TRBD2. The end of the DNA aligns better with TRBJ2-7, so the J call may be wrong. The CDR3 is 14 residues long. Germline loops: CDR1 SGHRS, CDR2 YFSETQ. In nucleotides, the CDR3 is TGCGCCAGCAGCTCCTCTAGCGGCTCCTACGAGCAGTACTTC. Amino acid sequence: CASSSSSGSYEQYF.

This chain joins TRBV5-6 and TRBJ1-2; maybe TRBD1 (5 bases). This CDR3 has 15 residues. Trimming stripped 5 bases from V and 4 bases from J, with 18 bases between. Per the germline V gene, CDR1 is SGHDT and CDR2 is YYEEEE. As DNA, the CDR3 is TGTGCCAGCAGTCCCCGGCCATGGGGGGGCTATGGCTACACCTTC. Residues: CASSPRPWGGYGYTF.

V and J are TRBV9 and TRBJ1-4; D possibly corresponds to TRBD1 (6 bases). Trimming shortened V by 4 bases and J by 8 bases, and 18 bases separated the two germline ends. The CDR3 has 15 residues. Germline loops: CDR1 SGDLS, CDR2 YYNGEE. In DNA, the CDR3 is TGTGCCAGCAGCCCATGGGGGGGGCAGGGCGAAAAACTGTTTTTT. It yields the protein CASSPWGGQGEKLFF.

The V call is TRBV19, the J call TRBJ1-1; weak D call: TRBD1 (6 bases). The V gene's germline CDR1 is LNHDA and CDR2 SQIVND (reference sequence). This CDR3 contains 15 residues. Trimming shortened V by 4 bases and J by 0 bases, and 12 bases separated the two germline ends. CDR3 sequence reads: CASSTRQEVNTEAFF. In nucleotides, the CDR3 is TGTGCCAGTAGTACAAGACAGGAAGTGAACACTGAAGCTTTCTTT.

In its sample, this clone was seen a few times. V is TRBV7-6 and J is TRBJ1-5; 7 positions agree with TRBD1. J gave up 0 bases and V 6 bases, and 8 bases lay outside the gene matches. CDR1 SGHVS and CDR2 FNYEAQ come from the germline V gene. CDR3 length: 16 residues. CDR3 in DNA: TGTGCCAGCAGTCCAGACAGGGATATTAGCAATCAGCCCCAGCATTTT. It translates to CASSPDRDISNQPQHF. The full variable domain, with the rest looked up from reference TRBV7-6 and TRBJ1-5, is GAGVSQSPRYKVTKRGQDVALRCDPISGHVSLYWYRQALGQGPEFLTYFNYEAQQDKSGLPNDRFSAERPEGSISTLTIQRTEQRDSAMYRCASSPDRDISNQPQHFGDGTRLSIL.

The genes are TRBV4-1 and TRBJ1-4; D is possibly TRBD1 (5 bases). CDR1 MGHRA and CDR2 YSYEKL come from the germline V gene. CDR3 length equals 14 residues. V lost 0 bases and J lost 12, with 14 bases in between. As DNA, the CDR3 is TGCGCCAGCAGCCAAGAGAGTGGGCTGGGGGAACTGTTTTTT. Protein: CASSQESGLGELFF.

The CDR3 sequence: CASTGDVNNEQFF. The CDR3 DNA reads as TGTGCCAGCACAGGCGATGTTAACAATGAGCAGTTCTTC. This chain joins TRBV7-8 and TRBJ2-1; D is unclear. CDR1 SGHVS and CDR2 FQNEAQ come from the germline V gene. The CDR3 contains 13 residues. V was clipped by 7 bases and J by 5 bases, with 12 bases between them.

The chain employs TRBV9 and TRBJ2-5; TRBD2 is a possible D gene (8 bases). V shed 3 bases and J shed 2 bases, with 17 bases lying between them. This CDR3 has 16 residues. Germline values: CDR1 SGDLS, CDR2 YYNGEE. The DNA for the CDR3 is TGTGCCAGCAGCGGCGATAGCGGGACAGATCAAGAGACCCAGTACTTC. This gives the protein CASSGDSGTDQETQYF.

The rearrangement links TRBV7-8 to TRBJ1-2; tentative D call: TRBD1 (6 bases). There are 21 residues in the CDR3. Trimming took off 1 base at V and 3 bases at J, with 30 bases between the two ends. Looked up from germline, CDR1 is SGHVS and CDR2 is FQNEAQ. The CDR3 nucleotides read TGTGCCAGCAGCTTAGTAGCCGCCTTCCTCCAAGGGGGGGGCATAGACTATGGCTACACCTTC. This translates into CASSLVAAFLQGGGIDYGYTF.

CDR3 amino acids: CASSPPEWSGVSSYNEQFF. The CDR3, as DNA: TGTGCCAGCTCACCACCGGAGTGGAGCGGGGTCAGCTCCTACAATGAGCAGTTCTTC. The chain combines TRBV18 with TRBJ2-1; 7 bases fit TRBD2. CDR3 length equals 19 residues. Unmatched junction bases numbered 11, after V lost 0 bases and J lost 0 bases. Germline V gives CDR1 KGHSH, CDR2 LQKENI.

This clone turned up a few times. Here the CDR3 DNA reads TGTGCCAGCACGGGGGAAAAGGGTCCGAATCAGCCCCAGCATTTT. Protein sequence: CASTGEKGPNQPQHF. The chain couples TRBV7-9 to TRBJ1-5, with D possibly being TRBD1 (5 bases). V was cut by 7 bases and J by 4 bases, with 17 bases left in between. The CDR3 has 15 residues. Germline V gives CDR1 SEHNR, CDR2 FQNEAQ (reference sequence).

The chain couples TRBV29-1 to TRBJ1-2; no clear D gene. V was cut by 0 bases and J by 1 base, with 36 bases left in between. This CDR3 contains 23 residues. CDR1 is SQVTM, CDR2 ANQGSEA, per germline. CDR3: CSVEEFLRWCVRIGRSVNYGYTF. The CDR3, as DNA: TGCAGCGTTGAAGAATTTCTGAGATGGTGCGTAAGGATTGGACGGTCGGTTAACTATGGCTACACCTTC.

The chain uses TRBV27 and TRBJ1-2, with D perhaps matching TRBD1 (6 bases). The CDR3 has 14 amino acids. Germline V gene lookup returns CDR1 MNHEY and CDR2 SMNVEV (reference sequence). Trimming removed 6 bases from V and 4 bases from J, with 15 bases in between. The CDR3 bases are TGTGCCAGCAGAACAGGGACCTGGCCCTATGGCTACACCTTC. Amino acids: CASRTGTWPYGYTF.

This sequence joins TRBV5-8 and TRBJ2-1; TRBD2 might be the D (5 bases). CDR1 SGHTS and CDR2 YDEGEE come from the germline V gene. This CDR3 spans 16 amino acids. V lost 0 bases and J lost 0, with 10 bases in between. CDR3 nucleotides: TGTGCCAGCAGCTTGGTTATAGCGAGCTCCTACAATGAGCAGTTCTTC. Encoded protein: CASSLVIASSYNEQFF.

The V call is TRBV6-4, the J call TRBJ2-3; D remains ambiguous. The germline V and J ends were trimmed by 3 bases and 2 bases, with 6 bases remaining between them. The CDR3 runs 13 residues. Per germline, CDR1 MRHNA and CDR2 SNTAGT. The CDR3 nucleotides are TGTGCCAGCAGTGAACGGCTCACAGATACGCAGTATTTT. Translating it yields CASSERLTDTQYF.

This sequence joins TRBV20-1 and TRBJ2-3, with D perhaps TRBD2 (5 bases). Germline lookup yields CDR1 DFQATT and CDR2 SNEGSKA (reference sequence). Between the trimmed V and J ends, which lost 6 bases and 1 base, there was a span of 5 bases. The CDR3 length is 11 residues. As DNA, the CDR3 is TGCAGTGCGGAGGGCACAGATACGCAGTATTTT. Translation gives CSAEGTDTQYF.

The CDR3 sequence is CASSLGGRSSDTQYF. The CDR3 coding sequence is TGTGCCAGCAGTTTAGGCGGGAGATCGTCCGATACGCAGTATTTT. The chain employs TRBV27 and TRBJ2-3, with 7 bases identical to TRBD2. Germline CDR1 MNHEY, CDR2 SMNVEV (reference sequence). CDR3 length equals 15 residues. Losses at the gene ends were 2 bases for V and 6 bases for J; bases not matched to a gene: 8.